The 21 T cell receptor beta chains below come from one sample, sequenced in a study of identical twins. TCRdb itself ran the 5' RACE reads through MiXCR, one entry per CDR3 protein. The data contain approximately 140,000 distinct CDR3 sequences, 3.5% of them singletons. Sequencing was carried out using memory T cells sorted from blood. The receptors derive from a man younger than 30 in good health.

This clonotype has a count of ten or more. This chain uses TRBV18 with TRBJ2-5, with 13 positions matching TRBD2. V was clipped by 5 bases and J by 2 bases; unmatched bases: 2. The CDR3 loop spans 15 amino acids. Germline-derived CDR1 and CDR2 are KGHSH and LQKENI. The CDR3 DNA reads TGTGCCAGCTCAGGGACTAGCGGGACACAAGAGACCCAGTACTTC. This sequence encodes CASSGTSGTQETQYF. Full variable domain (remainder filled in from reference TRBV18 and TRBJ2-5): NAGVMQNPRHLVRRRGQEARLRCSPMKGHSHVYWYRQLPEEGLKFMVYLQKENIIDESGMPKERFSAEFPKEGPSILRIQQVVRGDSAAYFCASSGTSGTQETQYFGPGTRLLVL.

At least ten counts were recorded for this clonotype. The genes are TRBV19 and TRBJ1-5; D is possibly TRBD1 (5 bases). The germline gives CDR1 LNHDA, CDR2 SQIVND (reference sequence). V dropped 5 bases and J dropped 7 bases, with 12 bases sitting between them. The CDR3 is 13 residues long. For the CDR3, the DNA is TGTGCCAGTAGTTCGCAGGGAGGACAGCCCCAGCATTTT. Protein product: CASSSQGGQPQHF.

This clonotype has ten or more counts. The CDR3 DNA sequence: TGTGCCAGCAGCCCCTGGGGCCTAGGGGAGGACGAGCAGTACTTC. Encoded protein: CASSPWGLGEDEQYF. The chain combines TRBV7-9 with TRBJ2-7, with D possibly TRBD2 on 6 matching bases. The V end was cut by 5 bases, the J end by 5 bases, with 19 bases between. The CDR3 loop spans 15 amino acids. Germline CDR1 and CDR2: SEHNR and FQNEAQ (reference sequence).

Ten or more counts support this clonotype. CDR3 residues: CSASRSPSNEQFF. In DNA form, the CDR3 reads TGCAGTGCTAGTAGGTCACCGTCCAATGAGCAGTTCTTC. The J gene is TRBJ2-1, the V gene TRBV20-1, with unresolved D. CDR3 size: 13 residues. V shed 3 bases and J shed 6 bases, with 12 bases lying between them. CDR1 DFQATT and CDR2 SNEGSKA come from the germline V gene (reference sequence).

This clonotype was found many times. CDR3 sequence reads: CASKPGGTDTQYF. The CDR3 region has the DNA TGCGCCAGCAAGCCTGGCGGCACAGATACGCAGTATTTT. The chain employs TRBV5-1 and TRBJ2-3; no definite D call. The CDR3 length is 13 residues. The V and J ends lost 6 bases and 1 base respectively, with 9 bases between them. From germline, CDR1 is SGHRS and CDR2 YFSETQ.

At least ten counts were recorded for this clonotype. The chain employs TRBV2 and TRBJ2-1; no clear D. The CDR3 totals 13 residues. Trimming removed 6 bases at V and 11 bases at J, with 17 bases between. Germline V gives CDR1 SNHLY, CDR2 FYNNEI. CDR3 bases: TGTGCCAGCAGGGGGATAGGATGGGATCAGCAGTTCTTC. This translates into CASRGIGWDQQFF.

This clonotype was seen repeatedly, ten times or more. This chain connects TRBV12-3 or TRBV12-4 to TRBJ2-5, with D perhaps TRBD1 or TRBD2 (6 bases each). Trimming cost V 5 bases and J 1 base, with 8 bases left between them. This CDR3 comprises 13 residues. CDR3 protein: CASSGGLQETQYF. In DNA, the CDR3 is TGTGCCAGCAGTGGGGGGCTCCAAGAGACCCAGTACTTC.

This clonotype was recorded at least ten times. The rearrangement joins TRBV6-1 to TRBJ2-3; D ambiguous. Germline CDR1 MNHNS, CDR2 SASEGT. Between the trimmed V and J ends, which lost 8 bases and 6 bases, there was a span of 15 bases. The CDR3 totals 13 residues. CDR3 sequence (DNA): TGTGCCAGCGCCCGGGCATTTCTGGATACGCAGTATTTT. As protein: CASARAFLDTQYF.

This clonotype was seen repeatedly, ten times or more. The chain couples TRBV5-1 to TRBJ2-5; 9 bases fit TRBD1. CDR1 and CDR2 (germline): SGHRS, YFSETQ. The CDR3 extends over 16 amino acids. V lost 3 bases, J lost 2 bases, and 8 bases stayed unmatched. The CDR3 spells CASSSGQGIGQETQYF. In DNA, the CDR3 is TGCGCCAGCAGCTCTGGACAGGGGATTGGACAAGAGACCCAGTACTTC.

This clonotype was recorded at least ten times. The chain uses TRBV3-1 and TRBJ1-3, with a weak D call TRBD1 (6 bases). Looked up from germline, CDR1 is LGHDT and CDR2 is YNNKEL (reference sequence). The CDR3 has 13 residues. Trimming left V 3 bases short and J 4 bases short, with 7 bases between. In nucleotides, the CDR3 is TGTGCCAGCAGCCAGGGGACAGGAAACACCATATATTTT. This encodes CASSQGTGNTIYF.

This clonotype has at least ten counts. V usage is TRBV30 and J usage is TRBJ2-3, with 8 bases aligning to TRBD1. The germline CDR1 and CDR2 sequences are GTSNPN and SVGIG (reference sequence). V was clipped by 0 bases and J by 6 bases; unmatched bases: 11. This CDR3 comprises 16 residues. The CDR3 here is CAWSVRQGLTWDTQYF. The CDR3 coding sequence is TGTGCCTGGAGTGTACGACAGGGGCTGACTTGGGATACGCAGTATTTT.

This clonotype was seen ten or more times. The chain combines TRBV7-9 with TRBJ2-5; either TRBD1 or TRBD2 may supply D (5 bases each). Germline assignment: CDR1 SEHNR and CDR2 FQNEAQ (reference sequence). This CDR3 has 14 amino acids. With 7 bases removed from V and 5 bases from J, the gap between germline ends came to 17 bases. CDR3 amino acids: CASKDGAFGETQYF. CDR3 sequence (DNA): TGTGCCAGCAAGGACGGGGCGTTTGGGGAGACCCAGTACTTC.

This clonotype has at least ten counts. J is TRBJ1-1 and V is TRBV20-1, with D perhaps TRBD1 (5 bases). In germline, CDR1 is DFQATT, CDR2 SNEGSKA (reference sequence). Trimming took 5 bases from V and 3 from J, leaving 10 bases between them. The CDR3 has 12 residues. The CDR3 DNA reads TGCAGTGCTGGGGGGATTTACACTGAAGCTTTCTTT. It codes for CSAGGIYTEAFF.

This clonotype was counted at least ten times. The V and J genes are TRBV20-1 and TRBJ2-2; TRBD2 might be the D (7 bases). The V and J ends lost 6 bases and 3 bases respectively, with 17 bases between them. CDR1 DFQATT and CDR2 SNEGSKA come from the germline V gene (reference sequence). The CDR3 length is 15 residues. CDR3 protein: CSASWGGHDTGELFF. For the CDR3, the DNA is TGCAGTGCCTCATGGGGGGGACACGACACCGGGGAGCTGTTTTTT.

This clonotype was recorded many times. The chain combines TRBV20-1 with TRBJ1-5; D gene ambiguous. CDR3 length: 14 amino acids. Trimming cost V 2 bases and J 3 bases, with 11 bases left between them. Germline CDR1 and CDR2: DFQATT and SNEGSKA (reference sequence). The CDR3 bases are TGCAGTGCTAGACGCCGGGCCCACAATCAGCCCCAGCATTTT. Encoded protein: CSARRRAHNQPQHF.

The chain combines TRBV2 with TRBJ1-5; D remains unclear. Germline CDR1 reads SNHLY; CDR2 reads FYNNEI. V was clipped by 8 bases and J by 2 bases, with 7 bases between them. This CDR3 has 12 amino acids. The CDR3 is CASSAGNQPQHF. In DNA, the CDR3 is TGTGCCAGCTCAGCGGGCAATCAGCCCCAGCATTTT.

Written as DNA, the CDR3 is TGTGCCAGTAGGGGACCGAGGACCAAAAACATTCAGTACTTC. Translation gives CASRGPRTKNIQYF. The rearrangement joins TRBV19 to TRBJ2-4; D tentatively reads TRBD1 or TRBD2 (5 bases each). This CDR3 region has 14 residues. Trimming removed 6 bases at V and 2 bases at J, with 11 bases between. Germline-derived CDR1 and CDR2 are LNHDA and SQIVND (reference sequence).

This clonotype was observed many times. The J gene is TRBJ2-2, the V gene TRBV5-1, with D unclear. This CDR3 is 15 amino acids long. The V gene's germline CDR1 is SGHRS and CDR2 YFSETQ. Deletions cut 1 base from V and 3 bases from J, with 10 bases between. CDR3 loop: CASSLIGTYTGELFF. Here the CDR3 DNA reads TGCGCCAGCAGCTTGATAGGCACCTACACCGGGGAGCTGTTTTTT.

There are many counts of this clonotype. The chain uses TRBV5-1 and TRBJ2-5, with D perhaps assigned TRBD1 or TRBD2 (5 bases each). Germline CDR1 is SGHRS and CDR2 is YFSETQ. This CDR3 comprises 14 residues. Trimming left V 3 bases short and J 2 bases short, with 11 bases between. The CDR3 DNA reads TGCGCCAGCAGCTCTCAGGGACCTCAAGAGACCCAGTACTTC. Translated: CASSSQGPQETQYF. Variable domain in full (rest from reference TRBV5-1 and TRBJ2-5): KAGVTQTPRYLIKTRGQQVTLSCSPISGHRSVSWYQQTPGQGLQFLFEYFSETQRNKGNFPGRFSGRQFSNSRSEMNVSTLELGDSALYLCASSSQGPQETQYFGPGTRLLVL.

This clonotype was seen ten or more times. The chain employs TRBV7-2 and TRBJ1-2; D may be TRBD1 (6 bases). Per germline, CDR1 SGHTA and CDR2 FQGNSA. V dropped 5 bases and J dropped 7 bases, with 20 bases sitting between them. The CDR3 covers 15 residues. In DNA form, the CDR3 reads TGTGCCAGCAGCCTAAGGGACACCCTCCTGGGTGGCTACACCTTC. Translated: CASSLRDTLLGGYTF. The full variable domain, rest sourced from reference TRBV7-2 and TRBJ1-2, is GAGVSQSPSNKVTEKGKDVELRCDPISGHTALYWYRQSLGQGLEFLIYFQGNSAPDKSGLPSDRFSAERTGGSVSTLTIQRTQQEDSAVYLCASSLRDTLLGGYTFGSGTRLTVV.

This clonotype was seen a handful of times. The rearrangement links TRBV3-1 to TRBJ2-3; maybe TRBD2 (5 bases). The CDR3 length is 13 residues. With 5 bases removed from V and 10 bases from J, the gap between germline ends came to 16 bases. Germline V gives CDR1 LGHDT, CDR2 YNNKEL (reference sequence). The CDR3 DNA follows: TGTGCCAGCAGCGGAGGAGGAAGGATGGCGCAGTATTTT. Its protein is CASSGGGRMAQYF.